These T cell receptor beta chains were read from a single sample in a study of T cells in Graves' hyperthyroidism and ophthalmopathy. TCRdb processed the multiplex PCR reads anew with MiXCR; each CDR3 protein has one entry. This table holds around 660,000 distinct CDR3 sequences, over 40% found once. The sequencing sample was made of peripheral blood or thyroid tissue (not recorded which). Every receptor here comes from an adult man with Graves' disease, either hyperthyroidism or ophthalmopathy (not recorded which). Both conserved end residues are part of each CDR3. The D gene is left open where the match is weak. Some rows mark clone size as missing; the rest say once, few, many or name a class of expanded clone.

TRBV7-9	TRBJ1-1	NA	TRBD1	TGTGCCAGCAGTTTATCTACCAGGGGGGGGACTGAAGCTTTCTTT	CASSLSTRGGTEAFF
TRBV2	TRBJ1-6	NA	NA	TGTGCCAGCACGGGCGTTAATTCACCCCTCCACTTT	CASTGVNSPLHF
TRBV9	TRBJ1-2	few	NA	TGTGCCAGCTCACCAGGACCAGACACCGGCTACACCTTC	CASSPGPDTGYTF
TRBV7-2	TRBJ1-2	NA	TRBD1	TGTGCCAGCAGTAGAATTCCGGGACAGGGGTCCGGCTACACCTTC	CASSRIPGQGSGYTF
TRBV7-8	TRBJ1-4	NA	NA	TGTGCCAGCAGCTCATTAAGGGGGGGAACTAATGAAAAACTGTTTTTT	CASSSLRGGTNEKLFF
TRBV10-3	TRBJ2-7	NA	TRBD1	TGTGCCATCAGTCCGGGACAGGGTACCTACGAGCAGTACTTC	CAISPGQGTYEQYF
TRBV10-3	TRBJ1-5	few	NA	TGTGCCATCAGTGATAGGGGGGCTCCGACTCAGCCCCAGCATTTT	CAISDRGAPTQPQHF
TRBV7-9	TRBJ2-3	NA	NA	TGTGCCAGCAGCTCGCTGACAGGCACAGATACGCAGTATTTT	CASSSLTGTDTQYF
TRBV5-1	TRBJ2-2	NA	NA	TGCGCCAGCAGCTTAGGGCAGGAGGACACCGGGGAGCTGTTTTTT	CASSLGQEDTGELFF
TRBV6-5	TRBJ2-5	few	TRBD1	TGTGCCAGCATTGGCAGGGGGCACGAGACCCAGTACTTC	CASIGRGHETQYF
TRBV15	TRBJ2-5	NA	TRBD1	TGTGCCACCAGCAGAGCCGGGACAGGGAGGGAAGAGACCCAGTACTTC	CATSRAGTGREETQYF
TRBV2	TRBJ1-2	few	TRBD1	TGTGCCAGCGCGACAGGGGACAGGTCCGGGCGTGGCTACACCTTC	CASATGDRSGRGYTF
TRBV7-9	TRBJ1-6	many	TRBD1	TGTGCCAGCAGCGACAGGGTCAGGAATTCACCCCTCCACTTT	CASSDRVRNSPLHF
TRBV7-2	TRBJ1-6	many	TRBD1	TGTGCCAGCAGCTCCCGGGACAGCGATAATTCACCCCTCCACTTT	CASSSRDSDNSPLHF
TRBV25-1	TRBJ2-5	NA	TRBD1	TGTGCCAGCAGTGAACAGACAGGGGAAGAGACCCAGTACTTC	CASSEQTGEETQYF
TRBV19	TRBJ1-2	NA	NA	TGTGCCAGTATGGGGGGGGTCCGCTATAGCTACACCTTC	CASMGGVRYSYTF
TRBV29-1	TRBJ1-2	many	TRBD1	TGCAGCGTTGACGGACAGGCCCCTAACTATGGCTACACCTTC	CSVDGQAPNYGYTF
TRBV7-9	TRBJ2-7	NA	TRBD1	TGTGCCAGCAGCCCCGGGACAGAGTACGAGCAGTACTTC	CASSPGTEYEQYF
TRBV7-9	TRBJ1-1	few	TRBD1	TGTGCCAGCAGCCGACCGACAGGGGCGAACACTGAAGCTTTCTTT	CASSRPTGANTEAFF
TRBV12-3/TRBV12-4	TRBJ1-5	NA	NA	TGTGCTAGTGGTTTGGTTGGGCGGCAGCATAGCAATCAGCCCCAGCATTTT	CASGLVGRQHSNQPQHF
TRBV10-1	TRBJ1-4	once	NA	TGCGCCAGCAGTGACGAGGAGGACACTAATGAAAAACTGTTTTTT	CASSDEEDTNEKLFF
TRBV5-5	TRBJ2-7	few	TRBD1	TGTGCCAGCGATAGGACAGGGGGAAGCTACGAGCAGTACTTC	CASDRTGGSYEQYF
TRBV3-2	TRBJ1-2	NA	NA	TGTGCCAGCAGCCAAGCCGGGGGGGAAGGCTACACCTTC	CASSQAGGEGYTF
TRBV2	TRBJ1-5	NA	NA	TGTGCCAGCATGGGGTGGGGAGGGTCCAGCAATCAGCCCCAGCATTTT	CASMGWGGSSNQPQHF
TRBV10-3	TRBJ2-5	many	NA	TGTGCCATCAGTCGGGCAGTACAAGAGACCCAGTACTTC	CAISRAVQETQYF
TRBV2	TRBJ2-2	NA	TRBD2	TGTGCCAGCGAGGAGCGGGGGAGCACCGGGGAGCTGTTTTTT	CASEERGSTGELFF
TRBV10-3	TRBJ2-5	NA	TRBD1	TGTGCCATCAGTGGATCGGGACAGGGGGGAGGGGAGACCCAGTACTTC	CAISGSGQGGGETQYF
TRBV7-9	TRBJ1-4	few	NA	TGTGCCAGCAGCCCGAAGCGAGGGGGGCTATTGCATGAAAAACTGTTTTTT	CASSPKRGGLLHEKLFF
TRBV7-2	TRBJ1-2	NA	TRBD1	TGTGCCAGCAGCCAACGGGACAGGGGTGCGGGCTACACCTTC	CASSQRDRGAGYTF
TRBV7-8	TRBJ1-1	few	NA	TGTGCCAGCAGCCTCGAGGGTAGGGCTGAGGCTGAAGCTTTCTTT	CASSLEGRAEAEAFF
TRBV12-5	TRBJ2-5	NA	NA	TGTGCCAGCAGCCCTGGCCTGACTAGAAAAGAGACCCAGTACTTC	CASSPGLTRKETQYF
TRBV10-3	TRBJ1-1	NA	NA	TGTGCCATCAGCGGGGGGGCGCTTCAAGCTTTCTTT	CAISGGALQAFF
TRBV7-2	TRBJ1-4	few	NA	TGTGCCAGCAGCTTTAAAGGTCGGGGGCGCAAGGATGAAAAACTGTTTTTT	CASSFKGRGRKDEKLFF
TRBV24-1	TRBJ1-1	many	TRBD1	TGTGCCACCAGAGGGACAGGAGGTGAAGCTTTCTTT	CATRGTGGEAFF
TRBV7-9	TRBJ1-4	NA	TRBD1	TGTGCCAGCAGCAAGGAGACAGGGGATGAAAAACTGTTTTTT	CASSKETGDEKLFF
TRBV2	TRBJ2-5	NA	TRBD1	TGTGCCAGCAGTGGAGGGGGCATAGGATCGGAGACCCAGTACTTC	CASSGGGIGSETQYF
TRBV13	TRBJ1-2	NA	TRBD1	TGTGCCAGCAGCTTATCACAGGGGGCGAATGGCTACACCTTC	CASSLSQGANGYTF
TRBV7-8	TRBJ1-2	few	NA	TGTGCCAGCAGCTTACCCCGGGGGCGCCCCTATGGCTACACCTTC	CASSLPRGRPYGYTF
TRBV15	TRBJ1-1	NA	NA	TGTGCCACCAGCAGTGCCGGGACCACTGAAGCTTTCTTT	CATSSAGTTEAFF
TRBV10-3	TRBJ2-7	NA	NA	TGTGCCAGCAGTTGGGGGACTTCCTACGAGCAGTACTTC	CASSWGTSYEQYF
TRBV10-2	TRBJ1-5	many	NA	TGCGCCAGCAGTGAGTCGGGGGGGAACCATCAGCCCCAGCATTTT	CASSESGGNHQPQHF
TRBV7-6	TRBJ2-7	few	TRBD1	TGTGCCAGCAGCTGGACAGGCCATCCCTCCTACGAGCAGTACTTC	CASSWTGHPSYEQYF
TRBV10-3	TRBJ1-3	many	TRBD1	TGTGCCACAAAACAGGGGGTGGATCGGAACACCATATATTTT	CATKQGVDRNTIYF
TRBV10-3	TRBJ1-5	NA	NA	TGTGCCATCAGTGAGGAACAGGGCGCGGGCAATCAGCCCCAGCATTTT	CAISEEQGAGNQPQHF
TRBV2	TRBJ1-6	few	TRBD1	TGTGCCAGCAGCCCCAGGGGACAGTATAATTCACCCCTCCACTTT	CASSPRGQYNSPLHF
TRBV9	TRBJ2-7	NA	NA	TGTGCCAGCAGCGTAGCTGAGGCACCCAGACCCTACGAGCAGTACTTC	CASSVAEAPRPYEQYF
TRBV6-5	TRBJ1-6	NA	NA	TGTGCCAGCAGGTGGGGAAGGGACAACTATAATTCACCCCTCCACTTT	CASRWGRDNYNSPLHF
TRBV12-3/TRBV12-4	TRBJ1-2	NA	NA	TGTGCCAGCAGTGGAAAACTAAACACTGAAGCTAACTATGGCTACACCTTC	CASSGKLNTEANYGYTF
TRBV7-9	TRBJ2-2	NA	TRBD1	TGTGCCAGCACCATAACAGGGGCAGCCACCGGGGAGCTGTTTTTT	CASTITGAATGELFF
TRBV2	TRBJ1-2	NA	NA	TGTGCCAGCAGTGATGGGGTACAGGAATTTGCGGGCTACACCTTC	CASSDGVQEFAGYTF
TRBV12-3/TRBV12-4	TRBJ1-5	many	NA	TGTGCCAGCAGTTTGGGCCAGCCCCAGCATTTT	CASSLGQPQHF
TRBV6-2/TRBV6-3	TRBJ1-5	few	TRBD1	TGTGCCAGCAGTTTAGACAGGGACCACCCCCCCCAGCATTTT	CASSLDRDHPPQHF